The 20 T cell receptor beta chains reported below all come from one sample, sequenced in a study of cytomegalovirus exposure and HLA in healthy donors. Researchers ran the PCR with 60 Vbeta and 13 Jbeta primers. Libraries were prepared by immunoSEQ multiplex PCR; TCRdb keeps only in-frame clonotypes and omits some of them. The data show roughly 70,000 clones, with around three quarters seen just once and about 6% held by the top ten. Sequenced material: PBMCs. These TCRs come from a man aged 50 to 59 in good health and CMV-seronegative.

CDR3 sequence reads: CASSSRGGTSGRSYEQYF. The CDR3, as DNA: TGTGCCAGCAGCTCCCGAGGGGGGACTAGCGGGCGCTCCTACGAGCAGTACTTC. V and J are TRBV7-9 and TRBJ2-7; 12 bases map to TRBD2. V trimming: 4 bases; J trimming: 0 bases; junction bases outside the gene matches: 10. This CDR3 is built from 18 residues. CDR1 is SEHNR and CDR2 is FQNEAQ in the germline V gene (reference sequence).

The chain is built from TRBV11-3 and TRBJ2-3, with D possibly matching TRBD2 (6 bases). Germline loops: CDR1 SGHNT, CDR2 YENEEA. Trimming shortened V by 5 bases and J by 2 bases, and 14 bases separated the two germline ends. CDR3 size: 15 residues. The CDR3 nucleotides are TGTGCCAGCAGCCCAGGACTACTTATCACAGATACGCAGTATTTT. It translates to CASSPGLLITDTQYF.

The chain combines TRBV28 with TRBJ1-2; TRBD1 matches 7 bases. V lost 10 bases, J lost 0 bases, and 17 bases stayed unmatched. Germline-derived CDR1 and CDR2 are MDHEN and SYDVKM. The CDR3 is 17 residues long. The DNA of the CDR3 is TGTGCCATCCTGAGCGCGACAGGGCCGCAAGCTAACTATGGCTACACCTTC. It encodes CAILSATGPQANYGYTF.

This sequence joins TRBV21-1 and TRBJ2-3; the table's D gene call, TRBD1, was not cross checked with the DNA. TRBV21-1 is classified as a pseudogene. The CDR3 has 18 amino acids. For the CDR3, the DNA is TGTGCCAGCAGCAAAGTGACGACAGGGGCCCAAAGCACAGATACGCAGTATTTT. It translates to CASSKVTTGAQSTDTQYF.

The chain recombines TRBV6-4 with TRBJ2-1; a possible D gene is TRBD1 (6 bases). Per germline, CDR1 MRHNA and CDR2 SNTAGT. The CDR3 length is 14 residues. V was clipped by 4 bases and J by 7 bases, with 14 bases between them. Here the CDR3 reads CASSATGQTNEQFF. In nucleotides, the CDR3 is TGTGCCAGCAGTGCCACGGGACAAACTAATGAGCAGTTCTTC.

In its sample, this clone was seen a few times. CDR3 nucleotides: TGTGCCAGCAGTGGGCAGACCAATCAGCCCCAGCATTTT. Translating it yields CASSGQTNQPQHF. The chain employs TRBV27 and TRBJ1-5, with D uncertain. The germline V gene encodes CDR1 MNHEY and CDR2 SMNVEV (reference sequence). The V end lost 5 bases, the J end lost 3 bases, and 8 bases lay between the germline ends. This CDR3 region has 13 residues.

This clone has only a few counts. CDR3 nucleotide sequence: TGTGCCAGCAGCTGGAGGGGACAGGGGTATCAGCCCCAGCATTTT. Its translation is CASSWRGQGYQPQHF. This sequence joins TRBV5-8 and TRBJ1-5, with 10 bases matching TRBD1. The CDR3 sequence is 15 residues long. Trimming at V came to 3 bases and at J to 5 bases, leaving 5 bases not matched to a gene. Germline V CDR1 and CDR2: SGHTS, YDEGEE.

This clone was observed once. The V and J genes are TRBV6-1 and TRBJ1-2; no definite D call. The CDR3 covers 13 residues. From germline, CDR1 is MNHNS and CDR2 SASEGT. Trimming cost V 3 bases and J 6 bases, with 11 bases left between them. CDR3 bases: TGTGCCAGCAGTGAGTCCCCCGTTGATGGCTACACCTTC. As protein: CASSESPVDGYTF.

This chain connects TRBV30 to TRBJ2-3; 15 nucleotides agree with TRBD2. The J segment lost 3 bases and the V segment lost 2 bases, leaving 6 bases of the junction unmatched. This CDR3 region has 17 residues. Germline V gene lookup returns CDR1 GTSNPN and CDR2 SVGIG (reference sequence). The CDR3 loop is CAWSFGLAGGLTDTQYF. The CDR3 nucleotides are TGTGCCTGGAGTTTCGGACTAGCGGGGGGGCTGACAGATACGCAGTATTTT.

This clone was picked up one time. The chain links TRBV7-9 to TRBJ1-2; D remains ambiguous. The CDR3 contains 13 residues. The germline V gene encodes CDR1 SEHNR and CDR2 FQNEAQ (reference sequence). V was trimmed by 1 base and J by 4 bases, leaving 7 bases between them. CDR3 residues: CASSLDGPYGYTF. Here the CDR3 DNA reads TGTGCCAGCAGCTTAGACGGTCCCTATGGCTACACCTTC.

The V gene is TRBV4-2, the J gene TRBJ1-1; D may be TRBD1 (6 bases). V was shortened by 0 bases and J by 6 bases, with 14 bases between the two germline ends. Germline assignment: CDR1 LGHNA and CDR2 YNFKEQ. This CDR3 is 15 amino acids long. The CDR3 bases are TGTGCCAGCAGCCAAGAAGGGGGAGGGTTCGCTGAAGCTTTCTTT. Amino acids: CASSQEGGGFAEAFF.

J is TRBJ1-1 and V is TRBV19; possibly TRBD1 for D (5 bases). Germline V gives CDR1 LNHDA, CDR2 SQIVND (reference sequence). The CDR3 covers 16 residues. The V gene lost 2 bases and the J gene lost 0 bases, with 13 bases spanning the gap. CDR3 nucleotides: TGTGCCAGTAGTATACAGGGAGGGATTTTGAACACTGAAGCTTTCTTT. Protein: CASSIQGGILNTEAFF. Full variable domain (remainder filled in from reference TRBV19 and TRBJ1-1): DGGITQSPKYLFRKEGQNVTLSCEQNLNHDAMYWYRQDPGQGLRLIYYSQIVNDFQKGDIAEGYSVSREKKESFPLTVTSAQKNPTAFYLCASSIQGGILNTEAFFGQGTRLTVV.

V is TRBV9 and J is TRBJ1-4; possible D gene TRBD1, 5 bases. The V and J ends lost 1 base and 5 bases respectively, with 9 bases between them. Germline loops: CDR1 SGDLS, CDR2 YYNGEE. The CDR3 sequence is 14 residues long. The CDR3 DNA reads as TGTGCCAGCAGCGTACCAGGGATAAATGAAAAACTGTTTTTT. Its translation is CASSVPGINEKLFF.

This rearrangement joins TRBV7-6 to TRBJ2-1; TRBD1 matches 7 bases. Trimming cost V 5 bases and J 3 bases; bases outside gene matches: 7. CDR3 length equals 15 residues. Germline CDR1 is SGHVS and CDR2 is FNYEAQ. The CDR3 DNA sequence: TGTGCCAGCAGCCACGGGACAGTTAGCTACAATGAGCAGTTCTTC. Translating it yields CASSHGTVSYNEQFF.

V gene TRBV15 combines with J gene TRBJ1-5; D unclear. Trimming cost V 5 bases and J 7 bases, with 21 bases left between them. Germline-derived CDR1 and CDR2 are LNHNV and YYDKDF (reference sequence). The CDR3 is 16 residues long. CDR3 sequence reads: CATSGPGDRRVQPQHF. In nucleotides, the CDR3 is TGTGCCACCAGCGGGCCGGGCGACCGGAGGGTACAGCCCCAGCATTTT.

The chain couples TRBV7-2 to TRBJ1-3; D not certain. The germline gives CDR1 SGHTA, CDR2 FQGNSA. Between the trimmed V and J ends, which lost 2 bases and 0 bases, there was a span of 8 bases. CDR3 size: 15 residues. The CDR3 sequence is CASSLSGSSGNTIYF. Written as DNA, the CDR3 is TGTGCCAGCAGCTTAAGCGGGAGCTCTGGAAACACCATATATTTT.

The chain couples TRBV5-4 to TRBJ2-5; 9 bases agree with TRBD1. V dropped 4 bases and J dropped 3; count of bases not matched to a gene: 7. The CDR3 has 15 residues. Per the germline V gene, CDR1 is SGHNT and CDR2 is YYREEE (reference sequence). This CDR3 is CASSPTRTGEETQYF. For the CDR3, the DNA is TGTGCCAGCAGCCCGACGCGGACAGGGGAAGAGACCCAGTACTTC.

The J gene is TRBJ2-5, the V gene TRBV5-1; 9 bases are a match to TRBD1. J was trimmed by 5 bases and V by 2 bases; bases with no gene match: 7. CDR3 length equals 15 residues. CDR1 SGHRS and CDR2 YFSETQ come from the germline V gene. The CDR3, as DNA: TGCGCCAGCAGCTTAATGGGACAGGGATCGGAGACCCAGTACTTC. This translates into CASSLMGQGSETQYF.

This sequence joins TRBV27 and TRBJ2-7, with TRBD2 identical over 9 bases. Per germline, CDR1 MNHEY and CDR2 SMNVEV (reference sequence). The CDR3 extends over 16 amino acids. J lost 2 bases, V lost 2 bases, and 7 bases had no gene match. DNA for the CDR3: TGTGCCAGCAGTTTAACGAGAGCGGGGGGTACCTACGAGCAGTACTTC. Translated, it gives CASSLTRAGGTYEQYF.

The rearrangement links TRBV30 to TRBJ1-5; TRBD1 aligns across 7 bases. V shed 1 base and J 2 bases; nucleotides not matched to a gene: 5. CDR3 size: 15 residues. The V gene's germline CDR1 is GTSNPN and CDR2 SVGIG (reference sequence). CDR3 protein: CAWSDEGAGNQPQHF. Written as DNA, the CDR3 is TGTGCCTGGAGTGACGAGGGGGCGGGCAATCAGCCCCAGCATTTT.